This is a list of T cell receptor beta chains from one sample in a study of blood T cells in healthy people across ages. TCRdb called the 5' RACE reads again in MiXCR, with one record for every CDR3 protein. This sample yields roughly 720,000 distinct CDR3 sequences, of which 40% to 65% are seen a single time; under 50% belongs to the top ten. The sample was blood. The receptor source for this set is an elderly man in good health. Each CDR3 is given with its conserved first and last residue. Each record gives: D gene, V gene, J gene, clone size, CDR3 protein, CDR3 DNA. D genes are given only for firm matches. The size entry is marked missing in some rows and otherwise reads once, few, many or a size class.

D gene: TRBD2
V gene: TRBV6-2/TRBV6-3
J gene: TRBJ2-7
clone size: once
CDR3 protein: CASSFVLKTSIPYYEQYF
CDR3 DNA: TGTGCCAGCAGTTTCGTCCTCAAGACTAGCATCCCTTACTACGAGCAGTACTTC

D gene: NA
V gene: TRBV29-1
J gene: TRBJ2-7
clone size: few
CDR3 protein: CSVVSGGASYEQYF
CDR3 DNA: TGCAGCGTTGTGTCCGGCGGGGCCTCCTACGAGCAGTACTTC

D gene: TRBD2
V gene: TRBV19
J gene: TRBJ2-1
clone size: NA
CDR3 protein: CASKELAGRYEQFF
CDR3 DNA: TGTGCCAGTAAGGAGCTAGCGGGACGGTATGAGCAGTTCTTC

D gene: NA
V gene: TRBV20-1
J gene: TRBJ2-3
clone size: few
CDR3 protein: CSASPGLSDTQYF
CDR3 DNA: TGCAGTGCTAGTCCGGGACTCTCGGATACGCAGTATTTT

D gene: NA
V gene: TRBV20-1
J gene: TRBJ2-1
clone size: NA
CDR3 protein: CSAREGKAGGNEQFF
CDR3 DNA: TGCAGTGCTAGAGAGGGAAAGGCAGGGGGGAATGAGCAGTTCTTC

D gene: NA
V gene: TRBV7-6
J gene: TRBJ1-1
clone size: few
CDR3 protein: CASSHPGRDTEAFF
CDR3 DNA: TGTGCCAGCAGCCACCCAGGGAGGGACACTGAAGCTTTTTTT

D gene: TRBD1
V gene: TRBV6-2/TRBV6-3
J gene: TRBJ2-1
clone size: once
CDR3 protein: CASNELGTGGYNEQFF
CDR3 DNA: TGTGCCAGCAATGAACTTGGGACAGGGGGCTACAATGAGCAGTTCTTC

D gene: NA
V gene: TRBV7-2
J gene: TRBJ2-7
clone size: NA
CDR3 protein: CASRGGGSDYEQYF
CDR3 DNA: TGTGCCAGTAGGGGCGGAGGGTCGGACTACGAGCAGTACTTC

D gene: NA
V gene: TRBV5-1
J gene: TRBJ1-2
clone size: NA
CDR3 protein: CASSSQGRYTF
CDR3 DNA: TGCGCCAGCAGCTCACAGGGACGCTACACCTTC

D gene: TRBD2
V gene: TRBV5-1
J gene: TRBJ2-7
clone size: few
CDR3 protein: CASSLAVAGGSYEQYF
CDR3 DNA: TGCGCCAGCAGCTTGGCCGTAGCGGGAGGCTCCTACGAGCAGTACTTC

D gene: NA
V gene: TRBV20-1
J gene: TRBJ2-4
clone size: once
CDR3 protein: CSASFVRGGEQYF
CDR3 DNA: TGCAGTGCTAGCTTTGTCAGGGGCGGGGAGCAGTACTTC

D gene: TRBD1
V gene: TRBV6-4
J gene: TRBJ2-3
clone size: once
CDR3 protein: CASADRGHTDTQYF
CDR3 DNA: TGTGCCAGCGCAGACAGGGGCCACACAGATACGCAGTATTTT

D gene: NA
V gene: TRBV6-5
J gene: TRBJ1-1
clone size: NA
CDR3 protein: CASSRGGGMNTEAFF
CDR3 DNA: TGTGCCAGCAGTAGGGGTGGGGGGATGAACACTGAAGCTTTCTTT

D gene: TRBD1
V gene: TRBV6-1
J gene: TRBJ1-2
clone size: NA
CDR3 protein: CASSPTGRNNYGYTF
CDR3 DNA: TGTGCCAGCAGTCCGACAGGGAGGAATAACTATGGCTACACCTTC

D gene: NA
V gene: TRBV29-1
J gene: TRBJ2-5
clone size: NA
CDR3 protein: CSGRQAGNEQYF
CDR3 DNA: TGCAGCGGTAGACAGGCGGGGAATGAGCAGTACTTC

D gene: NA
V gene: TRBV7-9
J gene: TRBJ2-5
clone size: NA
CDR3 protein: CASSFDPLWDRRQETQYF
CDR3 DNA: TGTGCCAGCAGTTTCGACCCGTTATGGGACCGCAGACAAGAGACCCAGTACTTC

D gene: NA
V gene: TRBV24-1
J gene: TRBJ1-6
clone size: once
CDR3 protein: CATSDLQGTNSPLHF
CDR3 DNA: TGTGCCACCAGTGACCTACAGGGCACCAATTCACCCCTCCACTTT

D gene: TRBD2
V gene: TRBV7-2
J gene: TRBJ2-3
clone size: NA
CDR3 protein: CASSLARGLTNRYAYF
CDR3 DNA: TGTGCCAGCAGCTTAGCGCGGGGACTAACTAACAGATACGCGTATTTT

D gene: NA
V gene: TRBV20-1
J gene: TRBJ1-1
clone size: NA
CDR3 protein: CSAVSGGTEAFF
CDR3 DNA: TGCAGTGCAGTATCGGGTGGCACTGAAGCTTTCTTT

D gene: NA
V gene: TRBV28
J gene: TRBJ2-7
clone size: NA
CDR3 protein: CASSVDRPRYEQYF
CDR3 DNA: TGTGCCAGCAGTGTAGACAGGCCCCGCTACGAGCAGTACTTC

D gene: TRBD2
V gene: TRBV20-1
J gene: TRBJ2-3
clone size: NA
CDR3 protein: CSARAGASGRDFGRYAYF
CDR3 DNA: TGCAGTGCTAGAGCGGGGGCTAGCGGGAGGGATTTCGGAAGATACGCGTATTTT

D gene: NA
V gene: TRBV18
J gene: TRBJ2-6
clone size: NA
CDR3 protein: CATPRSGANVLTF
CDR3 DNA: TGTGCCACCCCTCGTTCTGGGGCCAACGTCCTGACTTTC

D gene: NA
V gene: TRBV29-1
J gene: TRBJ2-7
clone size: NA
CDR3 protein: CSVDNPRGSEQYF
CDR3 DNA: TGCAGCGTTGACAACCCCAGGGGTAGCGAGCAGTACTTC

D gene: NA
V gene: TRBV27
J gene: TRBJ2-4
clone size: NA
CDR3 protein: CASSLFPDKDIQYF
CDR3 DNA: TGTGCCAGCAGTTTATTTCCGGACAAAGACATTCAGTACTTC

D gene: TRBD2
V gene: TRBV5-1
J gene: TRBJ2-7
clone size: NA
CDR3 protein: CVSSLSASGRNEQYF
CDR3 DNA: TGCGTCAGCAGCTTGAGTGCTAGCGGGAGAAACGAGCAGTACTTC

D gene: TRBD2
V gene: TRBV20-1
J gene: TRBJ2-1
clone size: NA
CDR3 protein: CSARDLVAGVCHEQFF
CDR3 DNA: TGCAGTGCTAGAGATCTCGTAGCGGGAGTCTGTCATGAGCAGTTCTTC

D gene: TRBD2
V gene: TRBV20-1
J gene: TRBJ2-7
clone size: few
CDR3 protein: CSARDWGTSGYEQYF
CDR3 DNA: TGCAGTGCTAGAGATTGGGGGACTAGCGGGTACGAGCAGTACTTC

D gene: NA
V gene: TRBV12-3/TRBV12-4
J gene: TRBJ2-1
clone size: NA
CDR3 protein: CASSFPLSGGRGEQFF
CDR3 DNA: TGTGCCAGCAGTTTCCCCCTTAGCGGAGGACGAGGTGAGCAGTTCTTC

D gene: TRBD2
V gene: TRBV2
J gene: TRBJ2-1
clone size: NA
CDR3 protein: CASGPWEGRFYNEQFF
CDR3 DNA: TGTGCCAGCGGGCCCTGGGAGGGGAGATTCTACAATGAGCAGTTCTTC

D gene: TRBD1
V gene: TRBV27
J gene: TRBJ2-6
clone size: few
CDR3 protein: CASSLSGQTHSGANVLTF
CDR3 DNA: TGTGCCAGCAGTTTATCGGGACAGACACACTCTGGGGCCAACGTCCTGACTTTC

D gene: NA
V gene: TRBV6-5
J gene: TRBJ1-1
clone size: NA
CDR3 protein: CASSVYPEAFF
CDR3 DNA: TGTGCCAGCAGTGTCTACCCTGAAGCTTTCTTT

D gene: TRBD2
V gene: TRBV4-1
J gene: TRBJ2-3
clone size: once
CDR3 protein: CASSLRVSSGTNSDTQYF
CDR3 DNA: TGCGCCAGCAGCCTCCGAGTGTCTAGCGGGACCAACTCAGATACGCAGTATTTT

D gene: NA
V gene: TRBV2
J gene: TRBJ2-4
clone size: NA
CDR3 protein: CASNNLAKNIQYF
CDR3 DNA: TGTGCCAGCAATAACCTAGCCAAAAACATTCAGTACTTC

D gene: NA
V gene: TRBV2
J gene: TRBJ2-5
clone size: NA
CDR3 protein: CASRPTELLYNEQYF
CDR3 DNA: TGTGCCAGCAGACCCACGGAGCTACTTTACAATGAGCAGTACTTC

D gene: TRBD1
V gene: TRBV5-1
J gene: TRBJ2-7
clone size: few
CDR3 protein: CASSLAPGGVSYEQYF
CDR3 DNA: TGCGCCAGCAGCTTGGCCCCAGGGGGAGTCTCCTACGAGCAGTACTTC

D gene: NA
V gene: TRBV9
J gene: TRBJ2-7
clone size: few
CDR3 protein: CASSASPRAAPYEQYF
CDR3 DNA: TGTGCCAGCAGCGCAAGTCCCCGGGCAGCCCCTTACGAGCAGTACTTC

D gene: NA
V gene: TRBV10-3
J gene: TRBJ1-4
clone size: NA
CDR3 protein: CAISEGGKGTTNEKLFF
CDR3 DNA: TGTGCCATCAGTGAGGGAGGGAAAGGGACAACTAATGAAAAACTGTTTTTT

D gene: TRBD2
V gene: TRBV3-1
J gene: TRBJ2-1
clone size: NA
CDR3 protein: CASSQGMTSQFF
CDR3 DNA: TGTGCCAGCAGCCAGGGGATGACTAGCCAGTTCTTC

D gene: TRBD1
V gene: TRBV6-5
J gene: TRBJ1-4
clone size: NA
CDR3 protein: CASNDRGSEKLFF
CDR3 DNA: TGTGCCAGCAACGACAGGGGGAGCGAAAAACTGTTTTTT

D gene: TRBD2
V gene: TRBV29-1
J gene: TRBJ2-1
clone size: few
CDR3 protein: CSGISGLAGLEQFF
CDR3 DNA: TGCAGCGGTATATCGGGACTAGCGGGTCTTGAGCAGTTCTTC

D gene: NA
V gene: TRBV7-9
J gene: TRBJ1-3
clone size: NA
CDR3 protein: CASSLSLAALSGNTIYF
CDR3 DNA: TGTGCCAGCAGCTTAAGTCTTGCGGCCCTCTCTGGAAACACCATATATTTT

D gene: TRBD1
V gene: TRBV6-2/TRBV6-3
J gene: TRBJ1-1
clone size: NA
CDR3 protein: CASIPGTGKHTEAFF
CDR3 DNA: TGTGCCAGCATCCCCGGGACAGGGAAACACACTGAAGCTTTCTTT

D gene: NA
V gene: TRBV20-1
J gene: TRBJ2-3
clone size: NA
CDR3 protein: CSARDSLANRYAYF
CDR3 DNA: TGCAGTGCTAGAGATTCTCTAGCCAACAGATACGCGTATTTT

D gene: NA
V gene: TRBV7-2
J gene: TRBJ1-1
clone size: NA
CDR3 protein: CASSSGGGEAFF
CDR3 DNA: TGTGCCAGCAGCTCCGGAGGTGGTGAAGCTTTCTTT

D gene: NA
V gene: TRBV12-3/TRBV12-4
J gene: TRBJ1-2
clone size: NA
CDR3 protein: CASQFTGAGYGYTF
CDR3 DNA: TGTGCCAGCCAGTTTACGGGCGCTGGCTATGGCTACACCTTC

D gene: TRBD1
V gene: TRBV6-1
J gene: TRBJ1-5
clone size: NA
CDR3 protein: CASSRTQGTAQGDNQPQHF
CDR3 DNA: TGTGCCAGCAGCCGAACGCAGGGGACAGCCCAAGGGGATAATCAGCCCCAGCATTTT

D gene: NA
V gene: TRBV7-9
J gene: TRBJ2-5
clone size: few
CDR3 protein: CASSPPGTETQYF
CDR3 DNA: TGTGCCAGCAGCCCCCCAGGGACGGAGACCCAGTACTTC

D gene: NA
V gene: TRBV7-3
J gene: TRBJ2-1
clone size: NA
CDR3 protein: CASSLRGDLNEQFF
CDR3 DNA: TGTGCCAGCAGCTTAAGAGGGGACCTCAATGAGCAGTTCTTC

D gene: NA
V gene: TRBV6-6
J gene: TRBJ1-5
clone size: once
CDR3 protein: CASNYTGISNQPQHF
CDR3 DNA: TGTGCCAGCAATTATACAGGGATTAGCAATCAGCCCCAGCATTTT

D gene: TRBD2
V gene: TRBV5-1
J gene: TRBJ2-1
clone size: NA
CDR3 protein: CASSQLAGGPGEQFF
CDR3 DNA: TGCGCCAGCAGCCAGCTAGCGGGAGGGCCAGGTGAGCAGTTCTTC

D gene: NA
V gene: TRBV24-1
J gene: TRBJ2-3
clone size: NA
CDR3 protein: CATSGLTGSSTDTQYF
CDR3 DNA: TGTGCCACCAGTGGGCTGACCGGTTCTAGCACAGATACGCAGTATTTT

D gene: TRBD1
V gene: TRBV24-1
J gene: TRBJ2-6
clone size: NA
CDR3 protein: CATSDTTGDGANVLTF
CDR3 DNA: TGTGCCACCAGTGACACCACAGGGGATGGGGCCAACGTCCTGACTTTC

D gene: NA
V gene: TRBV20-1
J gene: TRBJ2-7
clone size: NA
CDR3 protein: CSARDPGSGSYEQYF
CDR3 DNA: TGCAGTGCTAGAGATCCAGGCAGCGGCTCCTACGAGCAGTACTTC

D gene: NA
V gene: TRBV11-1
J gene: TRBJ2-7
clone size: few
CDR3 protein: CASAYNYEQYF
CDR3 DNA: TGTGCCAGCGCCTACAACTACGAGCAGTACTTC

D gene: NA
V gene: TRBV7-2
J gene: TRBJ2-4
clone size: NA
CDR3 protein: CASSLNWGAKNIQYF
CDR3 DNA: TGTGCCAGCAGCTTAAATTGGGGGGCCAAAAACATTCAGTACTTC